The rows below give T cell receptor beta chains drawn from one sample of a study of CD8+ T cells in alopecia areata. The repertoire was sequenced with immunoSEQ multiplex PCR; TCRdb's copy has only in-frame clones and lacks some. Of 150,000 or so clones listed, 45% to 60% are singletons. The sample was CD4+ T cells sorted from blood. Receptors originate from a human donor with alopecia areata. Both conserved end residues are part of each CDR3. A D gene is named only where the DNA matches it firmly. Not all rows give a size; the values are once, few, many and, for expanded clones, a class.

clone_size	v_call	j_call	d_call	cdr3_aa	cdr3_nt
.	TRBV20-1	TRBJ1-3	.	CGWGGNTIYF	TGCGGTTGGGGAGGAAACACCATATATTTT
.	TRBV7-6	TRBJ2-5	.	CASSASRETQYF	TGTGCCAGCAGCGCTTCCCGGGAGACCCAGTACTTC
few	TRBV29-1	TRBJ2-7	TRBD2	CSVATFSGRGEQYF	TGCAGCGTTGCTACTTTCAGCGGGAGGGGCGAGCAGTACTTC
few	TRBV29-1	TRBJ2-1	TRBD2	CSVGRLAVNNEQFF	TGCAGCGTGGGAAGACTAGCGGTGAACAATGAGCAGTTCTTC
.	TRBV6-6	TRBJ2-2	.	CASSRDSFGELFF	TGTGCCAGCAGTAGAGACAGTTTCGGGGAGCTGTTTTTT
few	TRBV29-1	TRBJ2-4	.	CSVEDGIDRRFNIQYF	TGCAGCGTTGAAGATGGGATAGACAGAAGATTCAACATTCAGTACTTC
few	TRBV7-3	TRBJ2-3	TRBD1	CASSRSGTVSTDTQYF	TGTGCCAGCAGCCGAAGTGGGACAGTTAGCACAGATACGCAGTATTTT
.	TRBV4-2	TRBJ2-3	.	CASSQVKGGRARLGGDTQYF	TGTGCCAGCAGCCAAGTCAAAGGTGGTCGAGCCAGATTAGGTGGAGATACGCAGTATTTT
.	TRBV7-2	TRBJ2-7	TRBD1	CASSWDRGSEQYF	TGTGCCAGCAGCTGGGACAGGGGATCCGAGCAGTACTTC
.	TRBV27	TRBJ1-5	.	CASSLNGQPNQPQHF	TGTGCCAGCAGTTTAAACGGACAGCCAAATCAGCCCCAGCATTTT
few	TRBV21-1	TRBJ2-7	.	CARQRGPSYEQYF	TGTGCCAGGCAGCGCGGACCGTCCTACGAGCAGTACTTC
.	TRBV6-5	TRBJ1-2	.	CASSTTDSNGYTF	TGTGCCAGCAGTACCACGGACAGCAATGGCTACACCTTC
few	TRBV14	TRBJ2-1	.	CASSQASRPRFF	TGTGCCAGCAGCCAAGCTTCGCGTCCACGGTTCTTC
.	TRBV29-1	TRBJ1-1	.	CSVENREQVRAFF	TGCAGCGTTGAAAACAGGGAGCAGGTTCGAGCTTTCTTT
.	TRBV4-1	TRBJ2-3	TRBD2	CASSSGSTDTQYF	TGCGCCAGTAGTAGCGGGAGCACAGATACGCAGTATTTT
.	TRBV15	TRBJ2-5	.	CATSRTPGETQYF	TGTGCCACCAGCAGAACCCCCGGAGAGACCCAGTACTTC
few	TRBV29-1	TRBJ2-2	TRBD1	CSVDKGTGFTGELFF	TGCAGCGTGGACAAAGGGACAGGTTTCACCGGGGAGCTGTTTTTT